These 24 T cell receptor beta chains originate from one sample sequenced in a study of cytomegalovirus exposure and HLA in healthy donors. The assay was immunoSEQ multiplex PCR, and TCRdb's table has in-frame clones only and misses some. The sample yields around 140,000 clones, roughly 86% seen once. Sequencing was performed on PBMCs. The receptors derive from a man younger than 35 in good health and CMV-seropositive.

This clone was picked up a small number of times. V and J are TRBV7-8 and TRBJ1-2; D gene uncertain. Trimming took 1 base from V and 1 from J, leaving 10 bases between them. The germline CDR1 and CDR2 sequences are SGHVS and FQNEAQ. The CDR3 covers 15 residues. The DNA of the CDR3 is TGTGCCAGCAGCTTAGGCTCCAGCGTTAACTATGGCTACACCTTC. It is translated as CASSLGSSVNYGYTF.

The chain joins TRBV7-9 to TRBJ2-3; D might be TRBD1 (6 bases). Trimming cost V 6 bases and J 0 bases, with 16 bases left between them. Germline V gives CDR1 SEHNR, CDR2 FQNEAQ (reference sequence). This CDR3 is built from 16 residues. The DNA of the CDR3 is TGTGCCAGCAGTTTCACAGGGAGCAAGAGCACAGATACGCAGTATTTT. As protein: CASSFTGSKSTDTQYF.

The chain uses TRBV29-1 and TRBJ2-4, with unresolved D. V shed 6 bases and J shed 5 bases, with 17 bases lying between them. The CDR3 runs to 14 residues. Germline CDR1 SQVTM, CDR2 ANQGSEA. CDR3: CSVHTPFAENIQYF. The CDR3 DNA sequence: TGCAGCGTCCACACCCCGTTCGCGGAAAACATTCAGTACTTC.

This clone has only one observation. The chain carries TRBV15 and TRBJ2-7; 8 bases align to TRBD1. This CDR3 region has 15 residues. V shed 6 bases, J shed 4 bases, and the junction held 11 bases outside the gene matches. The germline gives CDR1 LNHNV, CDR2 YYDKDF (reference sequence). Here the CDR3 DNA reads TGTGCCACCAGTGGTGGGCAGGGGGCGGGTTACGAGCAGTACTTC. Its protein product is CATSGGQGAGYEQYF. Full variable domain (rest looked up from reference TRBV15 and TRBJ2-7): DAMVIQNPRYQVTQFGKPVTLSCSQTLNHNVMYWYQQKSSQAPKLLFHYYDKDFNNEADTPDNFQSRRPNTSFCFLDIRSPGLGDTAMYLCATSGGQGAGYEQYFGPGTRLTVT.

The J gene is TRBJ2-7, the V gene TRBV7-6; 7 bases line up with TRBD1. The CDR3 has 14 residues. V shed 3 bases and J 3 bases; nucleotides not matched to a gene: 5. The V gene's germline CDR1 is SGHVS and CDR2 FNYEAQ. In nucleotides, the CDR3 is TGTGCCAGCAGCTTGTGGACAGGCGTCTACGAGCAGTACTTC. It encodes CASSLWTGVYEQYF.

The rearrangement joins TRBV5-1 to TRBJ2-5; the match to TRBD2 covers 11 bases. V shed 7 bases, J shed 1 base, and the junction held 6 bases outside the gene matches. The CDR3 runs 15 residues. Per germline, CDR1 SGHRS and CDR2 YFSETQ. The CDR3 is CASGSGTSGQETQYF. As DNA, the CDR3 is TGCGCCAGCGGTTCCGGGACTAGCGGCCAAGAGACCCAGTACTTC.

This clone was seen only a few times. The CDR3 DNA follows: TGTGCTAGTGGTTTGGTGCGACAGGGGGCCAAGAACACTGAAGCTTTCTTT. It is translated as CASGLVRQGAKNTEAFF. This chain connects TRBV12-5 to TRBJ1-1, with TRBD1 matching over 10 bases. After removal of 0 bases from V and 1 base from J, the junction contained 5 bases not matched to a gene. Germline V gene sequence: CDR1 LGHNT, CDR2 FRNRAP. The CDR3 is made up of 17 amino acids.

J is TRBJ2-3 and V is TRBV9, with D unresolved. Germline loops: CDR1 SGDLS, CDR2 YYNGEE. Trimming removed 3 bases at V and 2 bases at J, with 10 bases between. CDR3 length: 14 residues. In DNA form, the CDR3 reads TGTGCCAGCAGCGAGCACAGCCACACAGATACGCAGTATTTT. Protein product: CASSEHSHTDTQYF.

This clone was seen a single time. This sequence joins TRBV19 and TRBJ2-6, with 9 bases aligning to TRBD1. The CDR3 has 17 amino acids. Germline trimming cut 3 bases from V and 0 bases from J; bases unmatched to any gene: 3. Germline V lookup: CDR1 LNHDA, CDR2 SQIVND (reference sequence). CDR3 amino acids: CASSMGQGSSGANVLTF. The CDR3 DNA follows: TGTGCCAGTAGTATGGGACAGGGTAGCTCTGGGGCCAACGTCCTGACTTTC. Complete variable domain (other parts from reference TRBV19 and TRBJ2-6): DGGITQSPKYLFRKEGQNVTLSCEQNLNHDAMYWYRQDPGQGLRLIYYSQIVNDFQKGDIAEGYSVSREKKESFPLTVTSAQKNPTAFYLCASSMGQGSSGANVLTFGAGSRLTVL.

This chain links TRBV18 with TRBJ2-1; D remains unclear. V was shortened by 6 bases and J by 8 bases, with 20 bases between the two germline ends. The CDR3 loop spans 15 amino acids. The germline gives CDR1 KGHSH, CDR2 LQKENI. CDR3 sequence reads: CASSSIFEDVDEQFF. The CDR3 nucleotides read TGTGCCAGCTCGTCTATCTTTGAGGATGTGGATGAGCAGTTCTTC.

This clone was observed a single time. This chain connects TRBV5-1 to TRBJ2-1; 10 nucleotides agree with TRBD1. The CDR3 length is 14 residues. Germline V lookup: CDR1 SGHRS, CDR2 YFSETQ. V was pared by 4 bases and J by 9 bases, with 7 bases of the junction left unmatched. CDR3 coding DNA: TGCGCCAGCAGCCGGGACAGGGGACGGATTGAGCAGTTCTTC. Encoded protein: CASSRDRGRIEQFF.

This clone was seen more than once but under ten times. The chain's CDR3 is CASSSRTGLGYEQYF. The CDR3, as DNA: TGTGCCAGCAGCTCCCGGACAGGGTTGGGATACGAGCAGTACTTC. The gene calls are TRBV5-5 and TRBJ2-7; 8 bases map to TRBD1. The CDR3 is 15 amino acids. The germline V gene encodes CDR1 SGHKS and CDR2 YYEKEE (reference sequence). The J segment lost 4 bases and the V segment lost 3 bases, leaving 9 bases of the junction unmatched. Supplemented by reference TRBV5-5 and TRBJ2-7, the full variable domain reads DAGVTQSPTHLIKTRGQQVTLRCSPISGHKSVSWYQQVLGQGPQFIFQYYEKEERGRGNFPDRFSARQFPNYSSELNVNALLLGDSALYLCASSSRTGLGYEQYFGPGTRLTVT.

The chain carries TRBV29-1 and TRBJ1-6; D might be TRBD1 (5 bases). Germline V gives CDR1 SQVTM, CDR2 ANQGSEA. V shed 4 bases and J shed 8 bases, with 12 bases lying between them. This CDR3 region has 13 residues. This chain's CDR3 is CSVGEGSDSPLHF. CDR3 bases: TGCAGCGTTGGGGAGGGGTCCGATTCACCCCTCCACTTT.

The chain is built from TRBV27 and TRBJ2-5, with 7 bases lining up with TRBD2. This CDR3 comprises 15 residues. CDR1 and CDR2 (germline): MNHEY, SMNVEV (reference sequence). J lost 2 bases, V lost 4 bases, and 7 bases had no gene match. The CDR3 DNA sequence: TGTGCCAGCAGTTCCGGCGGCGGGGGACAAGAGACCCAGTACTTC. Protein: CASSSGGGGQETQYF.

The chain combines TRBV2 with TRBJ2-1; no reliable D call. V was clipped by 8 bases and J by 4 bases, with 6 bases between them. The CDR3 is made up of 11 amino acids. The germline V gene has CDR1 SNHLY and CDR2 FYNNEI. Here the CDR3 DNA reads TGTGCCAGCGGAGTGTACAATGAGCAGTTCTTC. Translation: CASGVYNEQFF.

This chain uses TRBV9 with TRBJ1-1; D is ambiguous. V was pared by 4 bases and J by 4 bases, with 14 bases between. This CDR3 is built from 14 residues. CDR1 is SGDLS and CDR2 is YYNGEE in the germline V gene. The CDR3 reads CASSPRGFGTEAFF. The CDR3 DNA reads TGTGCCAGCAGCCCGAGAGGGTTTGGCACTGAAGCTTTCTTT. Full variable domain (rest looked up from reference TRBV9 and TRBJ1-1): DSGVTQTPKHLITATGQRVTLRCSPRSGDLSVYWYQQSLDQGLQFLIQYYNGEERAKGNILERFSAQQFPDLHSELNLSSLELGDSALYFCASSPRGFGTEAFFGQGTRLTVV.

The chain uses TRBV5-1 and TRBJ2-7; TRBD1 agrees at 11 bases. The V gene end was trimmed by 2 bases and the J gene end by 5 bases; junction bases not matched to a gene: 3. The CDR3 covers 14 residues. The V gene's germline CDR1 is SGHRS and CDR2 YFSETQ. The CDR3 nucleotides read TGCGCCAGCAGCTTAGAGGACAGGGGGCACGAGCAGTACTTC. Translated, it gives CASSLEDRGHEQYF.

This rearrangement joins TRBV2 to TRBJ2-3, with D perhaps matching TRBD2 (7 bases). This CDR3 spans 15 amino acids. Germline values: CDR1 SNHLY, CDR2 FYNNEI. V lost 7 bases to trimming and J lost 2 bases, with 16 bases between them. The CDR3: CASNPGEGFTDTQYF. CDR3 coding DNA: TGTGCCAGCAATCCAGGGGAGGGTTTCACAGATACGCAGTATTTT. Based on the CDR3 plus reference TRBV2 and TRBJ2-3, the full variable domain is EPEVTQTPSHQVTQMGQEVILRCVPISNHLYFYWYRQILGQKVEFLVSFYNNEISEKSEIFDDQFSVERPDGSNFTLKIRSTKLEDSAMYFCASNPGEGFTDTQYFGPGTRLTVL.

The chain has TRBV4-1 and TRBJ2-7, with D unclear. Trimming removed 4 bases from V and 7 bases from J, with 11 bases in between. Germline CDR1 reads MGHRA; CDR2 reads YSYEKL. This CDR3 is built from 12 residues. The CDR3 loop reads CASSPQVGEQYF. The CDR3 DNA reads TGCGCCAGCAGCCCGCAAGTCGGGGAGCAGTACTTC.

This chain uses TRBV30 with TRBJ2-7; no clear D gene. V was clipped by 2 bases and J by 6 bases, with 8 bases between them. Germline V gene sequence: CDR1 GTSNPN, CDR2 SVGIG (reference sequence). The CDR3 length is 11 residues. In DNA, the CDR3 is TGTGCCTGGAGTAAAGGAGTCGAGCAGTACTTC. This sequence encodes CAWSKGVEQYF.

The rearrangement uses TRBV23-1 and TRBJ1-2, with 9 bases matching TRBD1. TRBV23-1 carries the ORF label, with uncertain function. The J segment lost 1 base and the V segment lost 2 bases, leaving 5 bases of the junction unmatched. CDR3 length: 16 amino acids. CDR3 amino acids: CASSQTGQGSNYGYTF. CDR3 nucleotide sequence: TGCGCCAGCAGTCAAACGGGACAGGGAAGTAACTATGGCTACACCTTC.

The chain has TRBV7-9 and TRBJ2-2, with D possibly being TRBD1 (5 bases). The CDR3 is 14 residues long. CDR1 is SEHNR and CDR2 is FQNEAQ in the germline V gene (reference sequence). Trimming shortened V by 1 base and J by 5 bases, and 8 bases separated the two germline ends. As DNA, the CDR3 is TGTGCCAGCAGCTTAGTCACAGGTACCGGGGAGCTGTTTTTT. Protein: CASSLVTGTGELFF.

This rearrangement joins TRBV18 to TRBJ2-5; TRBD2 agrees at 11 bases. The germline V gene encodes CDR1 KGHSH and CDR2 LQKENI. This CDR3 spans 16 amino acids. Losses at the gene ends were 5 bases for V and 1 base for J; bases not matched to a gene: 6. CDR3 sequence reads: CASSRGGLAGQETQYF. The CDR3 bases are TGTGCCAGCTCAAGGGGAGGACTAGCGGGCCAAGAGACCCAGTACTTC.

This rearrangement joins TRBV6-6 to TRBJ1-2; TRBD1 agrees at 8 bases. The junction had 11 bases not matched to a gene; V was cut back by 6 bases and J by 5 bases. This CDR3 region has 15 residues. CDR1 MNHNY and CDR2 SVGAGI come from the germline V gene (reference sequence). The CDR3 DNA reads TGTGCCAGCAGACACAACAGGGGGTTAGAGTATGGCTACACCTTC. Protein product: CASRHNRGLEYGYTF.